This T cell receptor (beta chain) was sequenced during a study of blood T cell repertoires in COVID-19. Looking at the study overall: Acute and convalescent COVID-19 samples came from the United States, Italy and Spain. In each case, the material was cDNA or gDNA derived from T cells, B-cell-depleted T cells, or PBMCs.

The V end was cut by 1 base, the J end by 1 base, with 13 bases between. Germline loops: CDR1 KGHSH, CDR2 LQKENI. The CDR3 covers 17 residues. In the original processing: Nucleated cell number was recorded as an estimate derived from reference gene primer amplification. Sequencing was performed with immunoSEQ multiplex PCR; in TCRdb, only in-frame clones are kept and a portion is missing. V and J calls and clone size are as listed in that table; D and trimming were resolved from the DNA. The sample holds some 210,000 clones; about nine tenths are singletons and the top ten take under 7%. The sequence came from a man aged 55-75 years who had recovered from COVID-19. The sample comprised peripheral blood. The V gene is TRBV18, the J gene TRBJ2-2; weak D call: TRBD2 (5 bases). The CDR3 DNA sequence: TGTGCCAGCTCACCACAGGTGATGACTAAGAACACCGGGGAGCTGTTTTTT. Amino acid sequence: CASSPQVMTKNTGELFF.